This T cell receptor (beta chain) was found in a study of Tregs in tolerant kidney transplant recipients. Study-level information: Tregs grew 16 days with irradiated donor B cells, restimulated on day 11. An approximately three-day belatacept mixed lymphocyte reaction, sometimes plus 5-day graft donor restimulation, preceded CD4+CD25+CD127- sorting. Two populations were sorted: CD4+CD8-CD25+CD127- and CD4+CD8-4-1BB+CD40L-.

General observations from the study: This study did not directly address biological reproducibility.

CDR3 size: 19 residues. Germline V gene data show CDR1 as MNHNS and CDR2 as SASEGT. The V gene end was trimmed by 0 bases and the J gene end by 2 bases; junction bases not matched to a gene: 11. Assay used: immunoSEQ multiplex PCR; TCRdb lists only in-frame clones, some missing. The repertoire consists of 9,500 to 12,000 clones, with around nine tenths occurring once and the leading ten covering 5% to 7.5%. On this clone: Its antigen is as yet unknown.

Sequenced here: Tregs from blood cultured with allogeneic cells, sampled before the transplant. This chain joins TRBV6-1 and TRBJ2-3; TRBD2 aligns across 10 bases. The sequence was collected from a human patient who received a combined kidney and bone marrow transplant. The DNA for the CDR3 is TGTGCCAGCAGTGAAGCGGGTATAGCTAGCGGGGGTTTCACAGATACGCAGTATTTT. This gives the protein CASSEAGIASGGFTDTQYF.